This TCR beta chain originates from a study of shared clonotypes between healthy human individuals. Profiled with immunoSEQ multiplex PCR; TCRdb holds only in-frame clones, not every one. The table shows about 2,500,000 clones, with more than 80% occurring only once. The receptor comes from a man between 18 and 29 years old in good health. What was sequenced was naive CD4+ T cells sorted from blood. This sample's subset: CD45RA+ positively selected.

The CDR3 here is CASSVEDGGGSYNEQFF. The CDR3 DNA follows: TGTGCCAGCAGCGTAGAGGATGGCGGGGGATCCTACAATGAGCAGTTCTTC. The chain employs TRBV9 and TRBJ2-1; 7 bases are a match to TRBD2. The CDR3 has 17 amino acids. With 0 bases clipped from V and 1 base from J, the junction kept 7 bases outside the gene matches. Germline V CDR1 and CDR2: SGDLS, YYNGEE.